Described below is a single T cell receptor beta chain sequence and its context. The specificity of this receptor is unknown. At one end, the junction sequence differs from germline, possibly due to a read error. Preparation of the library involved multiplex PCR. Instrument on record: Illumina HiSeq 2500. Following protocols modified from ARM-PCR, the researchers constructed TCRbeta libraries through three rounds of nested PCR with primers (Table S4). PCR products of 200-500 bp were gel-excised and purified with the QIAquick gel extraction kit before sequencing. Per the authors' processing: Reads were cleaned using Trimmomatic, were merged into complete CDR3 sequences using FLASH, and were assigned to V(D)J germline segments using MiTCR. VDJtools was used to compute clonal diversity as the inverse Simpson's index. In-frame sequences lacking a premature stop codon were counted as productive reads. The public reads were run again by TCRdb, first through fastp at Q25 and then through MiXCR, and only productive beta chains were kept. CDR3 protein sequences are deduplicated, and each keeps its most common genes and DNA. The V and J calls here are based on TCRdb, not the publication. The sample table shows about 75,000 distinct CDR3 sequences, and roughly 80% are seen once. Of the sample, about 12% falls within the top ten clones.

Reading the germline V gene gives CDR1 SGHAT and CDR2 FQNNGV. The CDR3 has 17 amino acids, counting the end cysteine and phenylalanine. CDR3 DNA is the only sequence kept; it has 51 bases, read in frame from the first base. These data are taken from a study of tumor and adjacent non-tumor tissue in lung cancer (dated by TCRdb to the late 2010s). Regarding the study in general: Patients with adenocarcinoma (approximately 11), squamous cell carcinoma (2) and small cell lung cancer (1) were included in the cohort. A few dozen paired specimens, one tumor and one normal lung sample per patient, were profiled by TCRbeta CDR3 sequencing. The roughly 15 enrolled patients, of whom around 10 were men and 5 were women, were aged roughly 31 to 80 years and were diagnosed with TNM stage I to III disease. In total, sequencing yielded 95 million to 150 million productive TCRbeta reads, which works out to an average of about 4.2 million reads per sample. The study compared bulk TCRbeta repertoires between lung tumor tissue and matched distant non-tumor lung tissue from fewer than 18 lung cancer patients.

RNA was extracted from bulk unsorted tissue and checked for quality with a NanoDrop ND-1000 and an Agilent 2100. Donors were newly diagnosed lung cancer patients admitted for thoracic surgery in China between August and November 2014, without prior chemotherapy. Patients with previous radiotherapy or chemotherapy, or with another concurrent cancer, were excluded from the study. Surgical tissue pieces of about 1-2 cm3 were preserved in RNAlater solution and stored at -80 °C until use. The investigation overall reported the following: TCR diversity was significantly higher in younger patients, and higher tumor TCR diversity was associated with shorter overall and disease-free survival. Because peripheral blood was not sequenced, blood TCRbeta repertoires in the lung cancer patients of the study were not examined. The sequencing platform is not named in the methods, and unique molecular identifiers are not mentioned. With only about 16 patients in the cohort, the authors noted that larger samples and more detailed clinical data are needed. Tumor tissue showed significantly greater TCR diversity (inverse Simpson) than normal lung tissue (roughly 390 vs 170, P = 0.0075, Mann-Whitney U test). The top 100 clones made up a significantly larger cumulative share of the repertoire in normal lung than in tumor tissue.

The sequenced sample was lung tumor tissue. The sequence came from a woman in her 50s with non-small cell lung cancer. The sequence is built from TRBV11-2 and TRBJ2-1; TRBD2 fits 8 bases in the junction. The last part of the DNA fits TRBJ2-7 better; the J call may be wrong. CDR3 protein: CARSFRAGDPAYNEQYF. The nucleotides are TGTGCCAGGAGCTTTCGAGCGGGAGACCCCGCGTACAATGAGCAGTACTTC.